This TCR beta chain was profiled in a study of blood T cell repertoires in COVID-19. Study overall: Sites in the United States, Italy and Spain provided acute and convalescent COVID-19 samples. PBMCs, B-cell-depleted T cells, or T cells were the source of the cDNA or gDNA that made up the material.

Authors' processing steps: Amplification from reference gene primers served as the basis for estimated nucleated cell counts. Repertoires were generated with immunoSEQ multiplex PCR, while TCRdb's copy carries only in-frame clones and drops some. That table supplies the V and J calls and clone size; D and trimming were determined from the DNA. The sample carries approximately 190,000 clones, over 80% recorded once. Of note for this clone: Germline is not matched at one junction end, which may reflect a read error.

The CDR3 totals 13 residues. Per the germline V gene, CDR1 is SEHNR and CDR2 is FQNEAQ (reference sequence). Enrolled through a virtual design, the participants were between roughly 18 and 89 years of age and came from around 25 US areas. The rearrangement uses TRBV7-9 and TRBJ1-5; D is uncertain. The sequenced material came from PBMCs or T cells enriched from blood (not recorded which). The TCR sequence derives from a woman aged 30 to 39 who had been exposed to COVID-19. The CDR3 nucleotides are TGTGCCACCAGCAGCGGGGAAAATCAGCCCCAGCATTTT. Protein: CATSSGENQPQHF.